This T cell receptor (beta chain) was recorded in a study of T-cell memory formation after mild COVID-19. This CDR3 is built from 12 residues. From germline, CDR1 is DFQATT and CDR2 SNEGSKA (reference sequence). V shed 3 bases and J shed 8 bases, with 13 bases lying between them. TCRdb fed the 5' RACE reads into MiXCR, producing one record per CDR3 protein. The sample has hundreds of thousands of distinct CDR3 sequences, about 20% seen once. The chain couples TRBV20-1 to TRBJ1-2; D ambiguous. Sequencing used PBMCs or a T cell subset sorted from them (not recorded which). This sequence originates from an adult woman who had mild COVID-19 (a few samples of this study predate the infection). Cell type and time point are not known. The DNA of the CDR3 is TGCAGTGCTAGGCCAGGTGAAGGGGGCTACACCTTC. Its protein product is CSARPGEGGYTF.